This record concerns one T cell receptor beta chain sequence. This clonotype has at least ten counts. There is no known antigen for this receptor. A read error may account for a junction end that differs from germline. Set within a cohort of healthcare workers in London, UK, this nested case-control study involved weekly PCR testing of nasopharyngeal swabs along with blood sampling. Healthcare workers were recruited during the week of the UK lockdown, between 23 and 31 March 2020, and followed weekly for up to about 15 weeks. The data stem from a study of early T cells in non-severe SARS-CoV-2 infection (dated by TCRdb to the early 2020s). As for the study more broadly: Because TCR sequencing was done on bulk RNA from unsorted whole blood, the alpha and beta chains could not be paired. The paper's findings and limits, for the study overall: VDJdb matching was skewed toward anti-spike CD8 responses and likely underestimated virus-specific expansions, missing private and CD4 specificities.

There are 16 amino acids in the CDR3, from cysteine to phenylalanine inclusive. Left in the record is the CDR3 DNA by itself, 48 bases read in frame from the first base. The germline V gene yields SGHTA for CDR1 and FQGNSA for CDR2. The method behind the library was 5' RACE. The sequencing machine was a NextSeq 500. In the TCR library protocol, unique molecular identifiers were attached to individual cDNA molecules to correct for PCR bias and sequencing error. Both TCR alpha and beta chains were sequenced, and tight co-correlation was observed between alpha and beta sequence abundances in each sample. Under the source paper's analysis protocol: Decombinator V4 was used to perform V gene, J gene and CDR3 annotation of TCR sequences. TCRs were defined as expanded if a significant change between any two time points was detected under a Poisson model with p below 0.0001. TCR abundances were normalised to the total number of TCRs sequenced in each sample and reported as counts per million. MAIT TCRs were defined by TRAV1-2 paired with TRAJ12, TRAJ20 or TRAJ33, and iNKT TCRs by TRAV10 paired with TRAJ18. VDJdb, accessed 1 November 2021, was searched for CMV, EBV and SARS-CoV-2 annotated TCRs, excluding TCRs annotated for multiple antigens. TCRdb redid the processing of the public reads, applying fastp at Q25 and MiXCR, and retained in-frame beta chains. Merged by CDR3 protein, the rows form single entries marked with the most common genes and DNA. The V and J calls come from TCRdb's annotation, not from the publication. The sample includes approximately 120,000 distinct CDR3 sequences, with 14% to 15% observed a single time. Around a fifth of the sample comes from the top ten.

The clonotype comes from an adult who was a healthcare worker with PCR-confirmed SARS-CoV-2 infection or an uninfected control (not recorded which). Input material: whole blood. The rearranged chain carries TRBV7-2 and TRBJ2-1, and the D gene may be TRBD1, 6 bases matching. This receptor has the CDR3 CASTLISWDTGNEQFF. The nucleotide sequence reads TGTGCCAGCACCTTAATATCCTGGGACACGGGGAATGAGCAGTTCTTC.